This TCR beta chain stems from a study of blood T cell repertoires in COVID-19. Across the study: The cDNA or gDNA used as material had been derived from T cells, B-cell-depleted T cells, or PBMCs.

This clone has a single count. Cohorts were based on clinical histories the participants reported. This CDR3 has 10 residues. CDR1 and CDR2 from the germline V gene are DFQATT and SNEGSKA (reference sequence). Trimming removed 5 bases from V and 11 bases from J, with 12 bases in between. Here immunoSEQ multiplex PCR was the method, and the copy in TCRdb shows in-frame clones only, minus some. The sample contains about 190,000 clones, 75% to 85% of which appear only once. This receptor was taken from a woman in her forties or fifties with acute COVID-19. The chain combines TRBV20-1 with TRBJ1-1; perhaps TRBD1 as D (5 bases). Sequencing was carried out using PBMCs or T cells enriched from blood (not recorded which). CDR3 amino acids: CSALVRGAFF. The CDR3 DNA is TGCAGTGCTTTGGTCCGGGGGGCTTTCTTT.